Below are 6 T cell receptor beta chains sequenced from a single sample in a study of OX40 agonist ivuxolimab in advanced cancers. The assay was immunoSEQ multiplex PCR, and TCRdb's table has in-frame clones only and misses some. The sample yields roughly 60,000 clones, approximately 94% seen once. Sample: CD4+ or CD8+ T cells sorted from blood, taken in a trial of the OX40 agonist ivuxolimab. The receptors originated from an adult with an advanced solid tumor such as melanoma, head and neck, liver or kidney cancer.

This chain joins TRBV7-9 and TRBJ1-3; D is possibly TRBD1 (6 bases). Germline V lookup: CDR1 SEHNR, CDR2 FQNEAQ (reference sequence). Deletions cut 5 bases from V and 4 bases from J, with 9 bases between. CDR3 size: 13 residues. Written as DNA, the CDR3 is TGTGCCAGCAGCACAGGGAGCGGAAACACCATATATTTT. Its protein is CASSTGSGNTIYF. Drawing the rest from reference TRBV7-9 and TRBJ1-3, the complete variable domain is DTGVSQNPRHKITKRGQNVTFRCDPISEHNRLYWYRQTLGQGPEFLTYFQNEAQLEKSRLLSDRFSAERPKGSFSTLEIQRTEQGDSAMYLCASSTGSGNTIYFGEGSWLTVV.

This sequence joins TRBV28 and TRBJ2-7; TRBD1 matches 9 bases. Unmatched junction bases numbered 4, after V lost 6 bases and J lost 1 base. Germline V lookup: CDR1 MDHEN, CDR2 SYDVKM. The CDR3 is 14 residues long. The CDR3: CASREGQGSYEQYF. CDR3 DNA sequence: TGTGCCAGCAGGGAGGGACAGGGTTCCTACGAGCAGTACTTC.

This clone was seen just once. This chain links TRBV7-3 with TRBJ1-2; D possibly corresponds to TRBD1 (6 bases). This CDR3 comprises 13 residues. V was shortened by 5 bases and J by 7 bases, with 14 bases between the two germline ends. CDR1 SGHTA and CDR2 FQGTGA come from the germline V gene. Here the CDR3 DNA reads TGTGCCAGCAGCGACTCGGACAGACGTGGCTACACCTTC. This encodes CASSDSDRRGYTF.

This chain uses TRBV29-1 with TRBJ2-1; no clear D. This CDR3 region has 12 residues. The V end was cut by 1 base, the J end by 3 bases, with 4 bases between. CDR1 is SQVTM, CDR2 ANQGSEA, per germline. The CDR3 coding sequence is TGCAGCGTTGAAGGACTCTACAATGAGCAGTTCTTC. Protein product: CSVEGLYNEQFF.

V usage is TRBV25-1 and J usage is TRBJ1-5; D might be TRBD1 (5 bases). V was trimmed by 4 bases and J by 10 bases, leaving 20 bases between them. The CDR3 spans 15 residues. Germline CDR1 reads MGHDK; CDR2 reads SYGVNS. Here the CDR3 reads CASSGSYKRGEPQHF. DNA for the CDR3: TGTGCCAGCAGTGGTTCATATAAAAGGGGTGAACCCCAGCATTTT.

This chain joins TRBV9 and TRBJ2-7, with D uncertain. Per the germline V gene, CDR1 is SGDLS and CDR2 is YYNGEE. CDR3 length: 16 residues. Trimming left V 5 bases short and J 5 bases short, with 23 bases between. The CDR3 DNA follows: TGTGCCAGCAGTTACGGTGGGGATATGCGAAGGGACGAGCAGTACTTC. This encodes CASSYGGDMRRDEQYF.